This T cell receptor (beta chain) appears in the sequencing data of a study of cytomegalovirus exposure and HLA in healthy donors (dated by TCRdb to 2016 to 2017). General notes on the study: An earlier analysis of approximately 590 of the donors reported 250 to 300 Gb of sequence data and 100 million to 130 million unique TCR beta sequences from about 200 million T cells. An early release covering about 600 HLA-typed donors comprised around 300 gigabases of sequencing data and approximately 85 million unique TCR sequences. Of the approximately 400 genotyped donors, approximately 82% fell in the genetic ancestry cluster associated with self-reported Caucasian donors. The study was designed to test whether signatures of past pathogen exposure could be identified by cataloging public T cell receptors. The study profiled the T cell repertoires of about 640 subjects by immunosequencing and related them to cytomegalovirus serostatus. Along with the 666-subject first cohort, a separate validation cohort of over a hundred different subjects was used. High-throughput TCR immunosequencing, statistical association of individual TCRs with disease status, and machine learning were combined to predict cytomegalovirus infection status. To study patterns of TCR occurrence, a later analysis re-analyzed previously published TCR beta repertoires from several hundred donors and added high-resolution HLA genotyping. The later analysis used no new phenotypic data to find candidate immune exposures, relying instead on TCR beta sequences and their occurrence across donors. To decide whether each TCR beta V gene segment behaved as functional or pseudogenic, an earlier analysis of 587 of the donors relied on high-throughput TCR beta sequencing. Donor age, sex, ethnicity and CMV serostatus were compiled alongside the repertoire data. Genome-wide SNP genotypes for about 65% of the 666 donors were used in a later genetic analysis, which treated that subset as a discovery cohort. Every discovery cohort repertoire had been produced on one sequencing platform. HLA typing included class I and class II loci at four-digit resolution. Typing coverage differed by locus: A, B, C, DRB1 and DQB1 were typed in about 620-640 donors, DQA1 in about 510, DPA1 in 600 to 610, and DPB1 in around 490. About five DR-DQ haplotypes were treated as single units for association and clustering because of strong linkage in the cohort. Across roughly 420 genotyped donors of the cohort, an average of approximately 200,000 unique TCR beta nucleotide sequences per donor were sequenced, and approximately 19% of those sequences were non-productive. General study outcomes and caveats: The sequencing pipeline was judged likely to have produced a cluster of highly shared sequence variants as a technical artifact. This cohort had only TCR beta chains sequenced, and the lack of alpha or paired-chain data limited which features could be detected. A later genetic analysis associated a missense DCLRE1C variant with V-gene and J-gene trimming of TCR beta chains, and an independent cohort replicated the association. Most TCR sequences were observed very rarely across donors, whereas some public TCRs were present in many individuals. Correlated functional status among segregating V segments might be attributable to linkage disequilibrium, but an unknown experimental factor could not be ruled out. Cytomegalovirus status was reported to be diagnosed by the classifier with high specificity and sensitivity in both the original and validation cohorts. A later analysis found that TCR association rates varied across HLA loci, with DRB1 alleles showing the most associated TCRs and HLA-C alleles the fewest. A later analysis reported that several top co-occurrence clusters appeared linked to parvovirus B19, influenza, CMV and Epstein-Barr virus. Because HLA typing was missing for some donors at each locus, association tests included only the typed subset. According to a later genetic analysis, donors in an Asian-associated ancestry cluster had fewer N-insertions in productive TCRs than the approximately 700-donor mean. When HLA alleles, especially DR and DQ, strongly co-occurred, TCR associations were difficult to assign to individual alleles. A few of the identified cytomegalovirus-associated TCR beta chains were confirmed in vitro to be specific for cytomegalovirus antigens. An earlier analysis of roughly 570 of the donors showed that most TCR beta V segments appeared in productive rearrangements either about 90% or about 30% of the time, which broadly matched IMGT annotations. According to a later analysis, most CMV-associated TCR beta chains appeared to be HLA-restricted, and the HLA associations seemed to be driven largely by CMV exposure. Seventeen rarely observed V segments, including chromosome 9 orphons, were excluded from the earlier analysis of 550 to 700 of the donors because counts were too low. For the cohort, immune exposure information was limited to CMV serostatus. A later analysis associated 17,000 or so TCR beta sequences with specific HLA alleles at a false discovery rate of 0.05. Some IMGT-functional V segments, including TRBV6-2 and TRBV6-3, could not be distinguished by the 87-base-pair reads and were therefore excluded. The presence/absence analyses assumed that sequencing depth was roughly uniform across donors, and that assumption may not be true. A later analysis found that HLA-associated TCR beta chains were more clonally expanded and had lower generation probabilities than equally common non-associated chains. In the study, 164 TCR beta chains were listed as associated with cytomegalovirus. The authors suggested that the approach could potentially be generalized to other disease states and immunological phenotypes. A further reported finding was that TCR beta sequences accurately predicted the HLA-A and HLA-B alleles for most subjects in the first cohort.

Receptor amplification or capture employed the immunoSEQ multiplex PCR assay. The multiplex PCR relied on a mix of 60 forward primers for TCR Vbeta segments and 13 reverse primers for TCR Jbeta segments. Amplification of the CDR3 region of rearranged TCR beta genes was performed with a multiplex PCR assay on genomic DNA. The amplified TCR beta libraries were sequenced on the Illumina HiSeq System as 87-base-pair reads. The authors' analysis ran thus. Across the 600 to 700 repertoires, a later analysis counted tens of millions of unique TCR beta chains, 9.5 million to 13 million of which were shared by at least two donors. A nearest-neighbor algorithm error-corrected the raw reads and collapsed the reads into unique sequences, merging closely related sequences to remove PCR and sequencing errors. CDR3 sequences were aligned to IMGT reference sequences to assign V, D and J gene segments. For a sequence to be retained, at least a six-nucleotide match to both a V gene segment and a J gene segment was required. A rearrangement counted as productive if the CDR3 had no stop codons and remained in frame with V and J, and every other rearrangement counted as non-productive. CDR3 was defined by IMGT convention, running from the second conserved V-encoded cysteine to the conserved J-encoded phenylalanine. In an earlier analysis of 587 of the donors, sequences lacking an unambiguous match to a single V gene segment were excluded. In an earlier analysis of approximately 590 of the donors, V segments were called functional above 56.7% productive rearrangements and were called segregating when the between-donor standard deviation exceeded 5%. A statistical classification framework was developed to diagnose cytomegalovirus status using the catalog of TCR beta chain sequences. In a later analysis, TCR nucleotide sequences were compared against IMGT/GENE-DB human TR gene sequences so that V and J genes could be assigned. The TCRdist pipeline was used in a later analysis to assign CDR3 sequences and most-parsimonious VDJ recombination scenarios. A later analysis defined each TCR beta chain by its CDR3 amino acid sequence plus V-gene family, and excluded reads lacking a unique V-gene family. As a way to deal with suspected cross-contamination and a sequencing artifact, a later analysis dropped hundreds of nucleotide sequences that were highly shared and had low generation probability. In a later analysis, a clonal expansion index for each public chain was calculated from normalized within-repertoire ranks of inferred template counts. A later analysis computed generation probabilities with a VDJ recombination model fitted to out-of-frame rearrangements, and checked the results against IGoR. In a later analysis, TCR-TCR, TCR-HLA and TCR-CMV co-occurrence was scored with hypergeometric tests, and a repertoire-size bias correction was applied to TCR pairs. False discovery rates were estimated in a later analysis by permuting HLA or CMV assignments 20 times. In a later analysis, co-occurring TCRs were grouped using DBSCAN, and TCRdist sequence similarity was added for clustering within HLA-allele-positive subsets. Repertoires with fewer than 30,000 or more than 120,000 public chains, plus five repertoires with anomalous nucleotide sharing, were excluded from co-occurrence clustering. Held by TCRdb, this immuneACCESS table contains in-frame sequences only and omits some clones. Under half of the omission traces to an unresolved V gene where checked; the cause of the rest is unknown. V, J and clone size derive from that table, while D and trimming were established from the DNA sequence. The sample contains about 130,000 clones, 70% to 80% of them found a single time. Approximately 3.9% of the sample is in the top ten clones.

Relative to germline, V is 4 bases shorter and J is 0 bases shorter, with 10 bases between their ends. From its cysteine to its phenylalanine, the CDR3 spans 14 amino acids. CDR3 DNA is the only sequence kept; it has 42 bases, read in frame from the first base. For CDR1 and CDR2, the germline V gene (reference sequence) lists GTSNPN and SVGIG. In total, roughly 670 healthy bone marrow donors made up the cohort. At the time of sampling, all cohort members were nominally healthy, though unrecorded immune exposures were likely present. The donor was CMV seropositive and was included in the group of 250 to 350 seropositive cohort members. A peripheral blood sample was provided by each donor, and peripheral blood mononuclear cells were used for TCR beta sequencing. Genomic DNA extraction from the blood cell samples was performed with the Qiagen DNeasy Blood Extraction Kit. About this clone: Its antigen has not been determined. No clone much larger than this one lies a single base away; base qualities are absent.

This receptor was obtained from a middle-aged man in good health and CMV-seropositive. The chain joins TRBV30 to TRBJ1-3; the D gene assignment is ambiguous. The sequenced sample was PBMCs. The bases read TGTGCCTGGAATACAGCCTACTCTGGAAACACCATATATTTT. This sequence encodes CAWNTAYSGNTIYF.